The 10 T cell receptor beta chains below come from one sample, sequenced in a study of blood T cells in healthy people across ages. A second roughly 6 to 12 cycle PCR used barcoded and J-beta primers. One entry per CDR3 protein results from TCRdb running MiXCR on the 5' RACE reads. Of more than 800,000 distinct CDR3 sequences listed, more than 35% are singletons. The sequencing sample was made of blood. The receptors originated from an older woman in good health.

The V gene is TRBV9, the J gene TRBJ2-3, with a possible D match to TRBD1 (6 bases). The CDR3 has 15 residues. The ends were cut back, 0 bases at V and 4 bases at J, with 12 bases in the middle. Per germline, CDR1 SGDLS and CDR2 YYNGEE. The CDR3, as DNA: TGTGCCAGCAGCGTAGGTGACAGGCGACCAGATACGCAGTATTTT. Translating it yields CASSVGDRRPDTQYF.

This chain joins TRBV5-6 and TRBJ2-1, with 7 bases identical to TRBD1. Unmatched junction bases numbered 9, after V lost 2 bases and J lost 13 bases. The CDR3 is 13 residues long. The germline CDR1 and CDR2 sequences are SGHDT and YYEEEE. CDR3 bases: TGTGCCAGCAGCTTAACAGGGGCAGAGACCCAGTTCTTC. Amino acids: CASSLTGAETQFF.

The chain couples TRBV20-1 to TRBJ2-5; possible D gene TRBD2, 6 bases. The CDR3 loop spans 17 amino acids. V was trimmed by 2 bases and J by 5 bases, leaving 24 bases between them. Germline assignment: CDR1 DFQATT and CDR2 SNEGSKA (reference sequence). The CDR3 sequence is CSARIGIREVSRETQYF. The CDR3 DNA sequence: TGCAGTGCTAGAATAGGGATTAGGGAGGTTAGTCGGGAGACCCAGTACTTC.

The CDR3 nucleotides are TGTGCCAGCAGCCAAGATACCAGCGACAATGAGCAGTTCTTC. This encodes CASSQDTSDNEQFF. The chain uses TRBV14 and TRBJ2-1; D not certain. This CDR3 spans 14 amino acids. CDR1 and CDR2 (germline): SGHDN, FVKESK. Trimming took off 0 bases at V and 5 bases at J, with 8 bases between the two ends.

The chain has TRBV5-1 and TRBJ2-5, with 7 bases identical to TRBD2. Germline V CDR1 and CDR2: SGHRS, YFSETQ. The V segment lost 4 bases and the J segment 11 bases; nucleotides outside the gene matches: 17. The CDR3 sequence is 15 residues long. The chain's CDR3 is CASSTGTTRLKAQYF. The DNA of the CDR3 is TGCGCCAGCAGCACCGGGACTACCCGGCTAAAAGCGCAGTACTTC. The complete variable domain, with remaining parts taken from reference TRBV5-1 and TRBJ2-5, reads KAGVTQTPRYLIKTRGQQVTLSCSPISGHRSVSWYQQTPGQGLQFLFEYFSETQRNKGNFPGRFSGRQFSNSRSEMNVSTLELGDSALYLCASSTGTTRLKAQYFGPGTRLLVL.

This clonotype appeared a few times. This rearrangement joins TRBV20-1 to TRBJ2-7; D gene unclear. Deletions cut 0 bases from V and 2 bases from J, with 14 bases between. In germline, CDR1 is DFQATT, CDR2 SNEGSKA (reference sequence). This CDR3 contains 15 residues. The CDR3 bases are TGCAGTGCTAGAGATCGGCCACAGTTCCCCTACGAGCAGTACTTC. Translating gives CSARDRPQFPYEQYF.

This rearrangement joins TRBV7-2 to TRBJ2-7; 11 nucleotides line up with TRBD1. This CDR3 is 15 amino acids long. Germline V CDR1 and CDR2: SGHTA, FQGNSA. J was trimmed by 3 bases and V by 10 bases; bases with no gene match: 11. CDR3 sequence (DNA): TGTGCCATCTACCTTCCGGGACAGGGGGTCTACGAGCAGTACTTC. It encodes CAIYLPGQGVYEQYF.

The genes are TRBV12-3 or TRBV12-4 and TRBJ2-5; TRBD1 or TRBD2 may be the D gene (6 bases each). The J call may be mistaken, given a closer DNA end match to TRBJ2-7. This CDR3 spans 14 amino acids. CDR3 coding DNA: TGTGCCAGCAGTTTTTCGGGGGCGCCCCACGAGCAGTACTTC. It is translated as CASSFSGAPHEQYF.

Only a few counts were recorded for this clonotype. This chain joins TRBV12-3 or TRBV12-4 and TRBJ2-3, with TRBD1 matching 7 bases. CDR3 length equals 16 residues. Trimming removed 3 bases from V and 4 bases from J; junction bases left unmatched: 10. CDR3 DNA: TGTGCCAGCAGTTTGGAGACAGGGATTGGTTCAGATACGCAGTATTTT. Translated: CASSLETGIGSDTQYF.

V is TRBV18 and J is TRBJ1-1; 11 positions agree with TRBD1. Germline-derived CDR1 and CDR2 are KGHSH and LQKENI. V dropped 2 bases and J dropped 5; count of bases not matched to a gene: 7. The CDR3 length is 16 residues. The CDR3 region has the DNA TGTGCCAGCTCACCAAAACGGACAGGGGGCGAGACTGAAGCTTTCTTT. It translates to CASSPKRTGGETEAFF.